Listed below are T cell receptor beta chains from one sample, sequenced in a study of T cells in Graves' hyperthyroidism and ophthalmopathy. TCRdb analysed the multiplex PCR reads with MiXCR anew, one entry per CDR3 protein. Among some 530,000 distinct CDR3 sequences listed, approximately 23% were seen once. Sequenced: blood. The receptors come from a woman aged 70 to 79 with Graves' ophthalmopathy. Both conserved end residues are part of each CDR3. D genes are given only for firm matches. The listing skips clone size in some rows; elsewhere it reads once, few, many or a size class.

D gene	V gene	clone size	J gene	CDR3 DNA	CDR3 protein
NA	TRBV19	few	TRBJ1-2	TGTGCCTCACTGCCGGGGCCGGGAAGGGGCCGGATCTATGGCTACACCTTC	CASLPGPGRGRIYGYTF
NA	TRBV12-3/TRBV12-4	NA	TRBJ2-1	TGTGCCAGCAGTTTCTTGGACCCTGAGCAGTTCTTC	CASSFLDPEQFF
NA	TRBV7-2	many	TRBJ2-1	TGTGCCAGCAGCTCGGACAGCTACTCCTACAATGAGCAGTTCTTC	CASSSDSYSYNEQFF
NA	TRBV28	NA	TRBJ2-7	TGTGCCAGCAGTTTTGTCAGGGCGTCGGGCGAGCAGTACTTC	CASSFVRASGEQYF
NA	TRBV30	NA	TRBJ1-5	TGTGCCTGGAGTGTTCGTCAGGCAATCAATCAGCCCCAGCATTTT	CAWSVRQAINQPQHF
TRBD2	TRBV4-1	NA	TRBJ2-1	TGCGCCAGCAGCCAAGGCCTCCGGGGGGGAGAGCAGTTCTTC	CASSQGLRGGEQFF
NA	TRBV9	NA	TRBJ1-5	TGTGCCAGCAGCGTAGAACCGGGTGCGAATCAGCCCCAGCATTTT	CASSVEPGANQPQHF
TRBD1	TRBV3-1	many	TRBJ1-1	TGTGCCAGCAGCCAAATGCAGGGGGATTTTCTGAACACTGAAGCTTTCTTT	CASSQMQGDFLNTEAFF
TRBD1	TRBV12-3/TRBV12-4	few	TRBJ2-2	TGTGCCAGCAGTTTACGGGACAGGGGGCGCTTGAAAGCCGGGGAGCTGTTTTTT	CASSLRDRGRLKAGELFF
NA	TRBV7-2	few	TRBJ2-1	TGTGCCAGCAGCTTAGGGGCTAGCGCCCACAATGAGCAGTTCTTC	CASSLGASAHNEQFF
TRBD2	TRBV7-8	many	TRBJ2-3	TGTGCCAGCAGCACCAGCGGGAGCGAGACAGATACGCAGTATTTT	CASSTSGSETDTQYF
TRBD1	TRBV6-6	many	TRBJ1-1	TGTGCCAGCAGTTACGACAGGGCCACTGAAGCTTTCTTT	CASSYDRATEAFF
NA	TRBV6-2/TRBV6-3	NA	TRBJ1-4	TGTGCCAGCAGTGCTCAGGGTCGGGGTAATGAAAAACTGTTTTTT	CASSAQGRGNEKLFF
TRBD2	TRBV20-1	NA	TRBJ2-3	TGCAGTGGTCTAGCGGACACAGATACGCAGTATTTT	CSGLADTDTQYF
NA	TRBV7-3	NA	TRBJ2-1	TGTGCCAGCAGCTTAACCCCTGGCCCGCCCTCTTACAATGAGCAGTTCTTC	CASSLTPGPPSYNEQFF
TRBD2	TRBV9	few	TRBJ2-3	TGTGCCAGCAGCGTCGGGGGGGACCGCACGGATACGCAGTATTTT	CASSVGGDRTDTQYF
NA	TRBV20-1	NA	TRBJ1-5	TGCAGTGCCCAAAGCACCGGGGATCAGCCCCAGCATTTT	CSAQSTGDQPQHF
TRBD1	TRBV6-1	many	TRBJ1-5	TGTGCCAGCGGGACAGGGGTAGGAGATCAGCCCCAGCATTTT	CASGTGVGDQPQHF
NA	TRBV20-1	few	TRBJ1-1	TGCAGTGCTAAGGGTTATGAGACTGAAGCTTTCTTT	CSAKGYETEAFF
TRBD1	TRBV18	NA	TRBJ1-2	TGTGCCAGCTCACCAGCCCGGGACAGCTACTATGGCTACACCTTC	CASSPARDSYYGYTF
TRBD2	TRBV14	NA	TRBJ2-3	TGTGCCAGCAGCCGTTGGAGCGGGGAGGCAGATACGCAGTATTTT	CASSRWSGEADTQYF
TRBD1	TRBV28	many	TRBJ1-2	TGTGCCAGCAGTTCAACAGGGGAGGCTTATGGCTACACCTTC	CASSSTGEAYGYTF
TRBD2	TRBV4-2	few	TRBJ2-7	TGTGCCAGCAGCCACCCCCGGGGGGGGCGCGAGCAGTACTTC	CASSHPRGGREQYF
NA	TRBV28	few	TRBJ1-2	TGTGCCAGCAGTCCAGGCCGGGGCCCTAACTATGGCTACACCTTC	CASSPGRGPNYGYTF
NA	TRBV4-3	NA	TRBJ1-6	TGCGCCAGCAGATTGCCTGGGATCGATTCACCCCTCCACTTT	CASRLPGIDSPLHF
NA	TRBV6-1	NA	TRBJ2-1	TGTGCCAGCAGCCTCAGGGTCATCGGGATTGAGCAGTTCTTC	CASSLRVIGIEQFF
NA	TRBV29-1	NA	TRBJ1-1	TGCAGCGTTGAATGGGGTCCGAACACTGAAGCTTTCTTT	CSVEWGPNTEAFF
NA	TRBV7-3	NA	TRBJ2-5	TGTGCCAGCAGCCCCACACCTCTAGCTTTCCAAGAGACCCAGTACTTC	CASSPTPLAFQETQYF
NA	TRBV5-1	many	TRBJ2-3	TGCGCCAGCAGCTTGGTGGACAGTAGCACAGATACGCAGTATTTT	CASSLVDSSTDTQYF
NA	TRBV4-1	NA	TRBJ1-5	TGCGCCAGCAGCCACGCCGGGCAGCCCCAGCATTTT	CASSHAGQPQHF
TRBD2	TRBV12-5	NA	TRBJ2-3	TGTGCTAGTGGTTCGGGACTAGCGGGAGGTCGCCAGGGAGATACGCAGTATTTT	CASGSGLAGGRQGDTQYF
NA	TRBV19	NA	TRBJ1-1	TGTGCCAGTAGTATAGGAGGAACACCGATCCTTAACACTGAAGCTTTCTTT	CASSIGGTPILNTEAFF
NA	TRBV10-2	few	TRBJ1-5	TGCGCCAGCAGACTCCCCAGTCCGAATCAGCCCCAGCATTTT	CASRLPSPNQPQHF
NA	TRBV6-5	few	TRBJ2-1	TGTGCCAGCAGTTACTCTCCCCCGGGAGCATCTTACAATGAGCAGTTCTTC	CASSYSPPGASYNEQFF
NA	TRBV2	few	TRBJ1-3	TGTGCCAGCAGGGACGGTACTGCTCCCGGAAACACCATATATTTT	CASRDGTAPGNTIYF
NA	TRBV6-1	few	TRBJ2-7	TGTGCCAGCAGTGTTGCTCCGGGTCCGTGGGCCGAGCAGTACTTC	CASSVAPGPWAEQYF
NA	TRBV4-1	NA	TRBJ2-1	TGCGCCAGCAGCCGCTCACAAGGGGCGACCTACAATGAGCAGTTCTTC	CASSRSQGATYNEQFF
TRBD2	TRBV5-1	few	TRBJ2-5	TGCGCCAGCAGCTTCGGATTAGCGGGATCACTACCAAAGCAAGAGACCCAGTACTTC	CASSFGLAGSLPKQETQYF
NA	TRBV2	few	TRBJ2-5	TGTGCCAGCAGAGACGGGACTCGCCGCGGGACCCAGTACTTC	CASRDGTRRGTQYF
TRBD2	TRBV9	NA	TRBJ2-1	TGTGCCAGCAGCGTGGGACTAGCGGGAGGCCCTCCCTACAATGAGCAGTTCTTC	CASSVGLAGGPPYNEQFF
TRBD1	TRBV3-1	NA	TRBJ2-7	TGTGCCAGCAGCCAAGAGTGGCACAGGGGATCCAACGAGCAGTACTTC	CASSQEWHRGSNEQYF
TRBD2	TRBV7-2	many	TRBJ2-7	TGTGCCAGCAGCTTCGGACTAGCGGGTTTTAACGAGCAGTACTTC	CASSFGLAGFNEQYF
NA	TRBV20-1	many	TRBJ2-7	TGCAGTGCTAGAGCGGTCCACATCTACGAGCAGTACTTC	CSARAVHIYEQYF
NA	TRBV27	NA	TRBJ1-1	TGTGCCAGCAGTTTATCCGGGGTCTCCTCGAACACTGAAGCTTTCTTT	CASSLSGVSSNTEAFF
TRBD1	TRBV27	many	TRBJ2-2	TGTGCCAGCAGTTTGGGACAGGCAGCGAACACCGGGGAGCTGTTTTTT	CASSLGQAANTGELFF
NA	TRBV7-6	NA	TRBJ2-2	TGTGCCAGCAGCTTAAGGGGGGGACAAGCGAACACCGGGGAGCTGTTTTTT	CASSLRGGQANTGELFF
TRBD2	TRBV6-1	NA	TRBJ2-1	TGTGCCAACAGCCCGACTAGCGGGAGGGACAATGAGCAGTTCTTC	CANSPTSGRDNEQFF
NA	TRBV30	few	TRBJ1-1	TGTGCCTGGAGCCGAGGGTGGAACACTGAAGCTTTCTTT	CAWSRGWNTEAFF
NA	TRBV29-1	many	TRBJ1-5	TGCAGCGTTGGAAAGGGGGATGGCAATCAGCCCCAGCATTTT	CSVGKGDGNQPQHF
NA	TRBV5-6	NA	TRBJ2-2	TGTGCCAGCAGCCCGGGCCTTACGGGCACCGGGGAGCTGTTTTTT	CASSPGLTGTGELFF
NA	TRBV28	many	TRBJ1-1	TGTGCCAGCAGCCAAACCGGGCACATCCTGAGGGAGGCTTTCTTT	CASSQTGHILREAFF
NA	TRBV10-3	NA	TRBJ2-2	TGTGCCATCAGTGGGCAGGGCCACGGGGAGCTGTTTTTT	CAISGQGHGELFF
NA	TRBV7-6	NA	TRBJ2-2	TGTGCCAGCAGCCCCAAGTCCACCGGGGAGCTGTTTTTT	CASSPKSTGELFF
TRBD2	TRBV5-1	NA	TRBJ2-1	TGCGCCAGCAGCAATAGCGGGAGCTCCTACAATGAGCAGTTCTTC	CASSNSGSSYNEQFF
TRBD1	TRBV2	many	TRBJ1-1	TGTGCCACCCTTTACAGGGGAAGGGCTGAAGCTTTCTTT	CATLYRGRAEAFF
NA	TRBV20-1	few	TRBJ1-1	TGCAGTGCTACTGGGGGGCGCGACACTGAAGCTTTCTTT	CSATGGRDTEAFF
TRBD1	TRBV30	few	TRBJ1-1	TGTGCCTGGAGTGACCGGGACAGGGAGTGGTTCACTGAAGCTTTCTTT	CAWSDRDREWFTEAFF
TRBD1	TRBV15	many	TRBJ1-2	TGTGCCACCAGCAGAGGACAGGGAGGTCCATATGGCTACACCTTC	CATSRGQGGPYGYTF
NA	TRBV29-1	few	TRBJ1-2	TGCAGCGTTGATTACGGACAGAACTATGGCTACACCTTC	CSVDYGQNYGYTF